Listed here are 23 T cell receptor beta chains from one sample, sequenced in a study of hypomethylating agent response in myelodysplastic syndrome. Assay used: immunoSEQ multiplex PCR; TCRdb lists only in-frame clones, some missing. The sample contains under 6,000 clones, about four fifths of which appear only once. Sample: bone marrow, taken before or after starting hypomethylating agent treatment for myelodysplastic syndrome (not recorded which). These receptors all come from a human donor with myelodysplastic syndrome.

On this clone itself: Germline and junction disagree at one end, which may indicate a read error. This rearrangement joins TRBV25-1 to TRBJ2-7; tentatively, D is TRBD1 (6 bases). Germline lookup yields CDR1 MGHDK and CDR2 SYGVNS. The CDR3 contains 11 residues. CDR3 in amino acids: CASSDLGQPHF. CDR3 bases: TGTGCCAGCAGTGATCTTGGACAGCCCCACTTC.

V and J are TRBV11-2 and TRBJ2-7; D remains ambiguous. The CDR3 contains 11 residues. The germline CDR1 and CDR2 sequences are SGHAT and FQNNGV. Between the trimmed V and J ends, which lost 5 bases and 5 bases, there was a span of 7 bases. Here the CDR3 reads CASSPRHEQYF. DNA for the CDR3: TGTGCCAGCAGCCCCCGCCACGAGCAGTACTTC.

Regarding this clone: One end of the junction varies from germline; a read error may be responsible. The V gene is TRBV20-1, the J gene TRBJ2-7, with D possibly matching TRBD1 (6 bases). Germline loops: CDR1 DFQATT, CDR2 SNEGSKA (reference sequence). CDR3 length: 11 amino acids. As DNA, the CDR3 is TGCAGTGGTAGACAGGTCGACGAGCAGTACTTC. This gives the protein CSGRQVDEQYF.

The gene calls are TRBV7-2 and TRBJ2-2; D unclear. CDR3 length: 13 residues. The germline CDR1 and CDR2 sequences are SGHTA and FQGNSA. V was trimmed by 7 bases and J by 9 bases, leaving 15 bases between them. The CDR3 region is CASTWSSPRELFF. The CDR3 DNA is TGTGCCAGCACCTGGTCTAGTCCGAGGGAGCTGTTTTTT.

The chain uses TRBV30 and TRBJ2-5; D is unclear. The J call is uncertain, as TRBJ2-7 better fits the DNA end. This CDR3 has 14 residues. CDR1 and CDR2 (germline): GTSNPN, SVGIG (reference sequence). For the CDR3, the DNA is TGTGCCTGGAGTGTACGGGTCCCAGCCCACGAGCAGTACTTC. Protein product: CAWSVRVPAHEQYF.

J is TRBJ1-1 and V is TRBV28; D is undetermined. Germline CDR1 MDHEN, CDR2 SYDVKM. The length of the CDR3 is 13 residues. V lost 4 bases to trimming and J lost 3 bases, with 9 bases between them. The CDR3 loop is CASSSPFYTEAFF. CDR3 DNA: TGTGCCAGCAGTTCTCCCTTCTACACTGAAGCTTTCTTT.

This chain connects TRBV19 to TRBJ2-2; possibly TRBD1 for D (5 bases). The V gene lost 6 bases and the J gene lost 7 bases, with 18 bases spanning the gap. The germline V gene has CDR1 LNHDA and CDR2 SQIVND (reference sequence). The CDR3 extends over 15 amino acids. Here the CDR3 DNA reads TGTGCCAGTAGGGACATCCAAGGTAGTGGCGGGGAGCTGTTTTTT. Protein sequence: CASRDIQGSGGELFF.

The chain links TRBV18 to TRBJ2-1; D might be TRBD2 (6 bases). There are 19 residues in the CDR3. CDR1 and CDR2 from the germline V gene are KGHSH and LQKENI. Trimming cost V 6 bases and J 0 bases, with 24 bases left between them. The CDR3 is CASSTTGLSDISSYNEQFF. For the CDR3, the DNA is TGTGCCAGCTCGACAACGGGACTCTCTGACATTAGCTCCTACAATGAGCAGTTCTTC.

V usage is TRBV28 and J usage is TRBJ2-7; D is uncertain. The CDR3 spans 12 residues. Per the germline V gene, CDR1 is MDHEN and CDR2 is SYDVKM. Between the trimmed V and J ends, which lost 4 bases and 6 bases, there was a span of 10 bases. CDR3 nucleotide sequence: TGTGCCAGCAGTTCCTCGGTTCGCGAGCAGTACTTC. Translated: CASSSSVREQYF.

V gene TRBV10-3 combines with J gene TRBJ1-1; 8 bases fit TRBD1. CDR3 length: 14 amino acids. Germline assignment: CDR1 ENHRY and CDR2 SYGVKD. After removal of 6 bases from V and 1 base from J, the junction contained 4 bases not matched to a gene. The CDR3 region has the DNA TGTGCCATCAGCCCCCAGGGGGCGAACACTGAAGCTTTCTTT. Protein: CAISPQGANTEAFF.

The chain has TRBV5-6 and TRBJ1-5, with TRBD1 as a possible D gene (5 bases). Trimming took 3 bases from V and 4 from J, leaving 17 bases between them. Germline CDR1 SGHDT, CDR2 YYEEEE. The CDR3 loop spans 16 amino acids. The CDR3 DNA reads TGTGCCAGCAGCTCGGGGACCCAGGAAGCAAATCAGCCCCAGCATTTT. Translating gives CASSSGTQEANQPQHF.

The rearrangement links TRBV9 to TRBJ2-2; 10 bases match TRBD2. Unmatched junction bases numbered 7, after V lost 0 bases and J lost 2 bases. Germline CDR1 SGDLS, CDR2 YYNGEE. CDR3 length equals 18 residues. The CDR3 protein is CASSVERSGRANTGELFF. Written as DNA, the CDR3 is TGTGCCAGCAGCGTAGAGAGGAGCGGGAGGGCAAACACCGGGGAGCTGTTTTTT.

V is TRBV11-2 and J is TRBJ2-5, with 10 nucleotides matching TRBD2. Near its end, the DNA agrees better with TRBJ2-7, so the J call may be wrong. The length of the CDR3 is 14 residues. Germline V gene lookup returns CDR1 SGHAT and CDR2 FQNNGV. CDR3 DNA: TGTGCCAGCAGCCCTAGCGGGAGTCGGAACGAGCAGTACTTC. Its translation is CASSPSGSRNEQYF.

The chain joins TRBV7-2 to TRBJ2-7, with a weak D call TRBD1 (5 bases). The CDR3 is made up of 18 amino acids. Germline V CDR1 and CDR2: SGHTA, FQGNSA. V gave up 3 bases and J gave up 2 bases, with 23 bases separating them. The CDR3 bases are TGTGCCAGCAGCTTTACCCCCCAATTCGACAGTACCCCCTACGAGCAGTACTTC. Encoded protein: CASSFTPQFDSTPYEQYF.

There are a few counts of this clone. The CDR3 sequence: CASSQMLGKREERFF. CDR3 nucleotide sequence: TGTGCCAGCAGCCAAATGCTCGGAAAGCGGGAAGAACGGTTCTTC. The chain joins TRBV4-2 to TRBJ2-1; 7 bases fit TRBD2. This CDR3 contains 15 residues. The ends lost 2 bases at V and 15 bases at J; junction bases unmatched: 16. The germline V gene encodes CDR1 LGHNA and CDR2 YNFKEQ.

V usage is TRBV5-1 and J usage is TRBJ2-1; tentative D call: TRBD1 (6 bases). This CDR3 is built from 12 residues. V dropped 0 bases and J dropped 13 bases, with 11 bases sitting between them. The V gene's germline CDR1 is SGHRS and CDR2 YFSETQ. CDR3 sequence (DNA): TGCGCCAGCAGCTTGGACGGGACACCACAGTTCTTC. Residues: CASSLDGTPQFF.

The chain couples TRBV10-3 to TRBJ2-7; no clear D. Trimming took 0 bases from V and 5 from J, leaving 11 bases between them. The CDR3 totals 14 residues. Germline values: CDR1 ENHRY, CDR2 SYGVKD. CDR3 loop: CAISESLTPHEQYF. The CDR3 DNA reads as TGTGCCATCAGTGAGTCGTTGACACCCCACGAGCAGTACTTC.

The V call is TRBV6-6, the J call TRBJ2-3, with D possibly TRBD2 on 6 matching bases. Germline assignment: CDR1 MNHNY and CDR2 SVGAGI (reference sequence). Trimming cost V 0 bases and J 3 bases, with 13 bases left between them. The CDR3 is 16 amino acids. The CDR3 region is CASSYSGAAGTDTQYF. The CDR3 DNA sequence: TGTGCCAGCAGTTACTCAGGGGCGGCGGGAACAGATACGCAGTATTTT.

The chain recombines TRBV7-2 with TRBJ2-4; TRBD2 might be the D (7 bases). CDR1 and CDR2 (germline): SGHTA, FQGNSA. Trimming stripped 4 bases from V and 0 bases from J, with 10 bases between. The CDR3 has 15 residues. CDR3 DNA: TGTGCCAGCAGCTGGGCGGGGGCAGCCAAAAACATTCAGTACTTC. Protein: CASSWAGAAKNIQYF.

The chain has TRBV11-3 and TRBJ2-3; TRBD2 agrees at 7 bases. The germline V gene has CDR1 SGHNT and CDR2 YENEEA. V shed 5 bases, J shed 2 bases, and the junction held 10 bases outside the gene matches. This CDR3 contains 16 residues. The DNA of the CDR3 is TGTGCCAGCAGCGGGTATGGGGGGGTCTCCACAGATACGCAGTATTTT. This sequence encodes CASSGYGGVSTDTQYF.

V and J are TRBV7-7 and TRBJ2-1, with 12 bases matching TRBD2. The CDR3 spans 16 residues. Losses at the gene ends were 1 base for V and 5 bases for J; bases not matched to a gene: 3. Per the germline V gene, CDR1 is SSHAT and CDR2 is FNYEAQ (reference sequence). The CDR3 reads CASSLGTSGTHNEQFF. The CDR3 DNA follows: TGTGCCAGCAGCTTAGGGACTAGCGGGACTCACAATGAGCAGTTCTTC.

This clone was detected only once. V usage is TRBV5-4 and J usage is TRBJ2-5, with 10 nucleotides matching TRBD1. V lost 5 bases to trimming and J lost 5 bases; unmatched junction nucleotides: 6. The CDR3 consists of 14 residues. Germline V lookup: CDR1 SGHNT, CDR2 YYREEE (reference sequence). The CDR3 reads CASRRQGAAETQYF. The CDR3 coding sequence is TGTGCCAGCAGACGACAGGGGGCTGCGGAGACCCAGTACTTC. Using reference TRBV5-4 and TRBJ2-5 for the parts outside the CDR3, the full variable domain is ETGVTQSPTHLIKTRGQQVTLRCSSQSGHNTVSWYQQALGQGPQFIFQYYREEENGRGNFPPRFSGLQFPNYSSELNVNALELDDSALYLCASRRQGAAETQYFGPGTRLLVL.

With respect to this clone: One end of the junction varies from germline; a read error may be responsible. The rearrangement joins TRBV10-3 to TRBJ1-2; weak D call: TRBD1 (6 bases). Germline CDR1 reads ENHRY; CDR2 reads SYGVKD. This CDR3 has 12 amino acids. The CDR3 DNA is TGTGCCATCAGTGATCAGGGGCCGACTGCCCTGTTC. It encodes CAISDQGPTALF.